Listed here is a single T cell receptor (beta chain). These data come from a study of cytomegalovirus exposure and HLA in healthy donors. Here immunoSEQ multiplex PCR was the method, and the copy in TCRdb shows in-frame clones only, minus some. The sample lists approximately 270,000 clones, over 75% occurring once. Trimming removed 2 bases from V and 4 bases from J, with 12 bases in between. The CDR3 sequence is 15 residues long. CDR1 is MNHEY, CDR2 SMNVEV, per germline (reference sequence). The chain joins TRBV27 to TRBJ2-1; D might be TRBD2 (6 bases). This receptor was identified in a man aged 18 to 30 in good health and CMV-seropositive. The sequencing sample was made of PBMCs. The CDR3 DNA reads TGTGCCAGCAGTTTAAGGACTAAGAATTACAATGAGCAGTTCTTC. Its protein product is CASSLRTKNYNEQFF.